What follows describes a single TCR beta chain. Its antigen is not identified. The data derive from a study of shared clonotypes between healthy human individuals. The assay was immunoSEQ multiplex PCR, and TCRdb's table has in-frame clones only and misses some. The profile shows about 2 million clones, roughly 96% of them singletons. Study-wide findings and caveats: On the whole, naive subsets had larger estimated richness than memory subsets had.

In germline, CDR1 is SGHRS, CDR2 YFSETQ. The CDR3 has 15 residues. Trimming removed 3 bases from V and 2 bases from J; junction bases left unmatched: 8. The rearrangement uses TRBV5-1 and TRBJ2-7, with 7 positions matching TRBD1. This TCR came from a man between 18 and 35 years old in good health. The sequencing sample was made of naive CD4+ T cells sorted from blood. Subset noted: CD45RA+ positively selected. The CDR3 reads CASSYAVQGAYEQYF. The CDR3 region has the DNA TGCGCCAGCAGCTATGCCGTGCAGGGGGCCTACGAGCAGTACTTC.